These 3 T cell receptor beta chains were sequenced from one sample in a study of blood T cells in healthy people across ages (dated by TCRdb to between 2014 and 2016). The library was prepared using 5' RACE. The run used an Illumina HiSeq 2500. A second about 7 to 12 cycle PCR used a sample-barcoded 5' primer and a J-beta primer mix. In TCRdb, the public reads were trimmed at Q25 with fastp and aligned with MiXCR, with productive beta chains retained. Rows are combined by CDR3 protein, so each entry shows the most common genes and DNA. Here the sample has about 930,000 distinct CDR3 sequences; almost 30% occur a single time. The ten biggest clones cover roughly 10% of the sample. The sample was also reused in another study, on T cells of mothers and their children.

Sequenced material: blood. The receptors were gathered from a woman in her 40s in good health.

V is TRBV30 and J is TRBJ1-5, with a possible D match to TRBD1 (6 bases). Trimming took 5 bases from V and 4 from J, leaving 18 bases between them. The germline CDR1 and CDR2 sequences are GTSNPN and SVGIG (reference sequence). This CDR3 comprises 15 residues. The chain's CDR3 is CAWSGQLGGNQPQHF. The CDR3 nucleotides are TGTGCCTGGTCCGGACAGCTTGGTGGGAATCAGCCCCAGCATTTT.

Written as DNA, the CDR3 is TGTGCCAGCAGTACGCGGGGCCCCCTCTACGAGCAGTACTTC. It specifies CASSTRGPLYEQYF. The chain recombines TRBV28 with TRBJ2-7, with D possibly matching TRBD2 (6 bases). V was pared by 5 bases and J by 3 bases, with 14 bases between. This CDR3 has 14 amino acids. CDR1 is MDHEN, CDR2 SYDVKM, per germline.

The chain couples TRBV9 to TRBJ2-4; D is ambiguous. Trimming stripped 0 bases from V and 8 bases from J, with 9 bases between. CDR1 and CDR2 (germline): SGDLS, YYNGEE. The CDR3 loop spans 13 amino acids. In DNA, the CDR3 is TGTGCCAGCAGCGTAGGGCCCCCAGACATTCAGTACTTC. Translating it yields CASSVGPPDIQYF.